This entry describes one T cell receptor beta chain. These data originate in a study of blood T cells in healthy people across ages. For the second PCR, which ran for roughly 6 to 12 cycles, a sample-barcoded 5' primer and a J-beta primer mix were used. Tagging of each cDNA molecule was performed by a template-switch adaptor with 12 random nucleotides. TCRdb re-derived calls from the 5' RACE reads in MiXCR, one entry per CDR3 protein. The top ten clones hold 7% to 9.5% of a sample with about 1,500,000 distinct CDR3 sequences, approximately 38% of them seen once. Donors were systemically healthy Caucasian individuals from Russia aged roughly 6 to 100 years. It was roughly 10 milliliters of peripheral blood that were drawn from each donor. From germline, CDR1 is ENHRY and CDR2 SYGVKD. This CDR3 contains 15 residues. Trimming removed 6 bases at V and 0 bases at J, with 13 bases between.

The genes are TRBV10-3 and TRBJ2-3; TRBD1 or TRBD2 may be the D gene (5 bases each). The receptor was isolated from a woman younger than 35 in good health. The sample comprised blood. The CDR3 here is CAISLFGASTDTQYF. CDR3 DNA sequence: TGTGCCATCAGCTTATTCGGGGCTAGCACAGATACGCAGTATTTT.